A single sample gave rise to the 14 T cell receptor beta chains below, sequenced in a study of T cell responses to AZD1222 COVID-19 vaccine. The assay was immunoSEQ multiplex PCR, and TCRdb's table has in-frame clones only and misses some. The sample consists of more than 60,000 clones, roughly nine tenths of them appearing once. This material consisted of peripheral blood, taken on day 0 of AZD1222 vaccination. Source of these receptors: an adult in good health.

This clone appeared once. The chain employs TRBV5-1 and TRBJ2-3; perhaps TRBD2 as D (7 bases). V was trimmed by 2 bases and J by 1 base, leaving 14 bases between them. CDR3 length: 16 amino acids. Germline-derived CDR1 and CDR2 are SGHRS and YFSETQ. CDR3 loop: CASSLGGALGTDTQYF. DNA of the CDR3: TGCGCCAGCAGCTTAGGGGGGGCACTCGGCACAGATACGCAGTATTTT.

This clone has at least ten counts. The V gene is TRBV7-8, the J gene TRBJ2-3, with 7 bases lining up with TRBD2. Germline V lookup: CDR1 SGHVS, CDR2 FQNEAQ. CDR3 size: 14 residues. V shed 0 bases and J 4 bases; nucleotides not matched to a gene: 1. CDR3: CASSLAGGADTQYF. CDR3 nucleotides: TGTGCCAGCAGCTTAGCGGGAGGGGCAGATACGCAGTATTTT.

The V and J genes are TRBV28 and TRBJ2-7; no definite D call. This CDR3 is 13 amino acids long. Per the germline V gene, CDR1 is MDHEN and CDR2 is SYDVKM. V was clipped by 8 bases and J by 1 base, with 12 bases between them. The CDR3 coding sequence is TGTGCCAGCGAAGAAGGCGCTTCCTACGAGCAGTACTTC. Translation: CASEEGASYEQYF.

The genes are TRBV15 and TRBJ2-5, with 10 nucleotides matching TRBD1. Germline V CDR1 and CDR2: LNHNV, YYDKDF (reference sequence). The CDR3 runs to 16 residues. Trimming at V came to 4 bases and at J to 1 base, leaving 6 bases not matched to a gene. Written as DNA, the CDR3 is TGTGCCACCAGCACCGGGGACAGGGGTTCCCAAGAGACCCAGTACTTC. As protein: CATSTGDRGSQETQYF.

The chain has TRBV21-1 and TRBJ1-6. TRBV21-1 is a known pseudogene. The CDR3 sequence is 19 residues long. The CDR3, as DNA: TGTGCCAGCTGCAATGGGTTGGGGACTCCAAGCTCCTATAATTCACCCCTCCACTTT. Amino acids: CASCNGLGTPSSYNSPLHF.

This clone occurred a few times. The chain uses TRBV30 and TRBJ2-7; D is perhaps TRBD1 or TRBD2 (6 bases each). This CDR3 spans 12 amino acids. With 3 bases removed from V and 3 bases from J, the gap between germline ends came to 9 bases. Germline V lookup: CDR1 GTSNPN, CDR2 SVGIG (reference sequence). CDR3 sequence reads: CAWSRGHYEQYF. The CDR3 coding sequence is TGTGCCTGGAGCCGGGGGCACTACGAGCAGTACTTC.

V usage is TRBV9 and J usage is TRBJ1-2, with 8 bases matching TRBD1. CDR3 length: 16 amino acids. J was trimmed by 8 bases and V by 2 bases; bases with no gene match: 14. Germline lookup yields CDR1 SGDLS and CDR2 YYNGEE. CDR3 region: CASSVHPGQGTGGYTF. DNA for the CDR3: TGTGCCAGCAGCGTGCATCCTGGACAGGGTACGGGCGGCTACACCTTC.

This chain joins TRBV9 and TRBJ1-1; D gene unclear. The CDR3 totals 14 residues. V was shortened by 5 bases and J by 4 bases, with 15 bases between the two germline ends. CDR1 SGDLS and CDR2 YYNGEE come from the germline V gene. The CDR3 region has the DNA TGTGCCAGCAGTCCACCGATCCAAGGCACTGAAGCTTTCTTT. It is translated as CASSPPIQGTEAFF. The full variable domain, with the rest looked up from reference TRBV9 and TRBJ1-1, is DSGVTQTPKHLITATGQRVTLRCSPRSGDLSVYWYQQSLDQGLQFLIQYYNGEERAKGNILERFSAQQFPDLHSELNLSSLELGDSALYFCASSPPIQGTEAFFGQGTRLTVV.

The genes are TRBV27 and TRBJ1-6, with D tentatively TRBD1 (5 bases). This CDR3 is 13 amino acids long. In germline, CDR1 is MNHEY, CDR2 SMNVEV (reference sequence). Trimming shortened V by 3 bases and J by 7 bases, and 7 bases separated the two germline ends. CDR3: CASSLAGNSPLHF. The CDR3 nucleotides read TGTGCCAGCAGTTTGGCAGGGAATTCACCCCTCCACTTT.

V and J are TRBV7-2 and TRBJ1-4; D call uncertain. The CDR3 consists of 12 residues. Trimming pared 1 base from V and 10 bases from J, leaving 7 bases between. Germline V gene lookup returns CDR1 SGHTA and CDR2 FQGNSA. DNA of the CDR3: TGTGCCAGCAGCTTAGAGGCCGGAAAACTGTTTTTT. Its protein is CASSLEAGKLFF.

The chain has TRBV7-2 and TRBJ1-2; D unclear. The CDR3 is made up of 16 amino acids. Germline V gene data show CDR1 as SGHTA and CDR2 as FQGNSA. Trimming pared 3 bases from V and 3 bases from J, leaving 17 bases between. CDR3 protein: CASSFSPKGAHYGYTF. CDR3 DNA: TGTGCCAGCAGCTTCTCCCCCAAGGGCGCACACTATGGCTACACCTTC. The full variable domain, completed using reference TRBV7-2 and TRBJ1-2, is GAGVSQSPSNKVTEKGKDVELRCDPISGHTALYWYRQSLGQGLEFLIYFQGNSAPDKSGLPSDRFSAERTGGSVSTLTIQRTQQEDSAVYLCASSFSPKGAHYGYTFGSGTRLTVV.

V gene TRBV4-2 combines with J gene TRBJ2-3, with 12 positions matching TRBD2. The CDR3 is 20 residues long. J lost 2 bases, V lost 1 base, and 13 bases had no gene match. The germline gives CDR1 LGHNA, CDR2 YNFKEQ. CDR3 in amino acids: CASSQGPSGRGGHTTDTQYF. The CDR3 coding sequence is TGTGCCAGCAGCCAAGGCCCTAGCGGGAGGGGGGGGCATACCACAGATACGCAGTATTTT.

This chain joins TRBV7-2 and TRBJ1-3; 7 nucleotides align to TRBD1. J gave up 0 bases and V 3 bases, and 5 bases lay outside the gene matches. The CDR3 is 16 residues long. The germline CDR1 and CDR2 sequences are SGHTA and FQGNSA. The CDR3 coding sequence is TGTGCCAGCAGCTTGCGACAGGGAGGCTCTGGAAACACCATATATTTT. Amino acids: CASSLRQGGSGNTIYF.

The J gene is TRBJ1-2, the V gene TRBV30, with a tentative D call TRBD1 (5 bases). The CDR3 runs 12 residues. The germline V gene encodes CDR1 GTSNPN and CDR2 SVGIG (reference sequence). The germline V and J ends were trimmed by 0 bases and 4 bases, with 6 bases remaining between them. The CDR3 nucleotides are TGTGCCTGGAGTGTCACAGGCTATGGCTACACCTTC. Its translation: CAWSVTGYGYTF.